This T cell receptor (beta chain) was retrieved from a study of T cell responses to AZD1222 COVID-19 vaccine (dated by TCRdb to the early 2020s). Looking at the study overall: TCR sequencing covered roughly 230 trial participants: about 210 given two doses of AZD1222 and approximately 26 given two doses of MenACWY control vaccine. Trial participants were enrolled by age into subgroups of 18-55, 56-69 and 70-plus years, and around 140, 26 and 57 TCR-sequenced participants, respectively, were included in these subgroups.

A word on this clone: Its antigen remains undetermined. Base quality data are lacking; no much larger clone is found one base away.

V and J lose 3 bases and 6 bases, and a span of 20 bases separates them. The CDR3 sequence holds 15 residues, the cysteine and phenylalanine included. The retained sequence is limited to the CDR3, 45 bases, with the frame set at the first base. Per the germline V gene (reference sequence), DFQATT is the CDR1 and SNEGSKA is the CDR2. The time point label on this specimen signifies: about 28 days (+/-7) after the second vaccine dose. Because spike-specific TCR depth and breadth did not differ between the two schedules, AZD1222 recipients who got a second dose at roughly 4 weeks were pooled with those who got a second dose at roughly 12 weeks. The vaccinee samples were drawn from two UK trials, COV001 and COV002, one of which was a single-blind randomized controlled phase 2/3 trial testing AZD1222 (ChAdOx1 nCoV-19) in healthy adults. For TCRbeta chain sequencing, PBMC samples were collected from trial participants at day 0 and at day 28 after the second dose.

The CDR3 regions of human TCRbeta chains were analyzed by immunosequencing. The authors' pipeline ran thus. TCRs in the repertoires were matched against a reference library of SARS-CoV-2-specific TCRs that had been generated with the MIRA antigen-specificity platform. Breadth was defined as the fraction of unique TCRs that were SARS-CoV-2-associated. Depth was defined as the fraction of total T cells that were SARS-CoV-2-associated. Using the MIRA data, each spike-specific TCR was assigned both to the spike region to which the TCR was reactive and to a CD4 or CD8 class. Log10-transformed breadth and depth values were compared by one-way ANOVA with Sidak's multiple comparisons tests. TCRdb stores this immuneACCESS table with in-frame sequences only. Part of the clones is absent; in the studies checked, under half of the shortfall reflects unresolved V genes, and no reason is known for the rest. Clonal size and the V and J genes are those of that table, whereas D and trimming came from the DNA. The sample profile shows roughly 160,000 clones; about 91% of them were found once. 1% to 1.5% of the sample belongs to the ten largest clones.

The full study reports these points: After two AZD1222 doses, spike-specific TCR breadth and depth were significantly higher than at day 0 and than in MenACWY recipients. The vaccine-associated CD4 TCRs covered the entire spike protein, and the dominant responses fell in regions 160-218 and 743-854. In the small 56-69-year group, the increase in depth fell short of significance, most likely because of low power. Most participants were white British and females outnumbered males, and the authors suggested that clonal diversity may have been underestimated. Reportedly, close to half of the unique spike-specific TCRs recognized epitopes lying outside the regions that are mutated in the B.1.351 and B.1.1.7 variants. Conclusions about previously exposed vaccinees are limited because only a handful of AZD1222 recipients were SARS-CoV-2 seropositive at baseline. Because no day 14 peak-response samples were available, repertoires were characterized only after the peak T cell response.

The chain links TRBV20-1 with TRBJ1-1, with TRBD1 as a weak D call on 5 bases. This receptor was identified in an adult who received the AZD1222 COVID-19 vaccine. The starting material was peripheral blood, obtained 28 days after the second AZD1222 dose. Read as DNA, the sequence is TGCAGTGCTAGTGGGGCCAAATTCGCCCCTTCTGAAGCTTTCTTT. Its translation reads: CSASGAKFAPSEAFF.